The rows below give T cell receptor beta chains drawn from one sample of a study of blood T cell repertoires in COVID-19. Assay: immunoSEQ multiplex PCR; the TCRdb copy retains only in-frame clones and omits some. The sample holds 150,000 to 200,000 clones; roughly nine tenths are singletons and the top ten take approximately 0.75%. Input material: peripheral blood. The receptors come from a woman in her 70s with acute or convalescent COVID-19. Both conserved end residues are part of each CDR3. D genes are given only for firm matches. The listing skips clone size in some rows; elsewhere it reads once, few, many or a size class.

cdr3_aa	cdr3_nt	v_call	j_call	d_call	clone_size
CASSLGGGGADTQYF	TGCGCCAGCAGCTTGGGAGGCGGGGGGGCCGATACGCAGTATTTT	TRBV5-1	TRBJ2-3	TRBD2	.
CASSSTRSSYNEQFF	TGTGCCAGCAGCTCGACTAGGTCCTCCTACAATGAGCAGTTCTTC	TRBV7-3	TRBJ2-1	.	.
CASSPPGRGYNEQFF	TGTGCCAGCTCACCCCCGGGCAGGGGATACAATGAGCAGTTCTTC	TRBV18	TRBJ2-1	.	.
CASSLRGRQETQYF	TGCGCCAGCAGCTTGAGAGGTAGACAAGAGACCCAGTACTTC	TRBV5-1	TRBJ2-5	.	.
CASSERAAGGGSPLHF	TGTGCCAGCAGTGAACGGGCGGCAGGGGGCGGGTCACCCCTCCACTTT	TRBV2	TRBJ1-6	TRBD1	few
CASSFAFTGQFNSPLHF	TGTGCCAGCAGTTTCGCCTTCACGGGACAGTTCAATTCACCCCTCCACTTT	TRBV28	TRBJ1-6	TRBD1	few
CASSSRAGQAGDYGYTF	TGTGCCAGCAGCTCCCGGGCGGGACAGGCAGGAGACTATGGCTACACCTTC	TRBV7-2	TRBJ1-2	TRBD1	.
CASSLGTGMNQPQHF	TGTGCCAGCAGCTTGGGGACAGGGATGAATCAGCCCCAGCATTTT	TRBV6-5	TRBJ1-5	TRBD1	.
CASSEAARTGELFF	TGTGCCAGCTCAGAGGCGGCCCGCACCGGGGAGCTGTTTTTT	TRBV18	TRBJ2-2	.	.
CASSLRVGGGTYEQYF	TGCGCCAGCAGCTTGAGAGTGGGAGGTGGAACCTACGAGCAGTACTTC	TRBV5-1	TRBJ2-7	.	.
CASSNTGVSSYNEQFF	TGTGCCAGCAGCAATACAGGGGTTAGCTCCTACAATGAGCAGTTCTTC	TRBV7-9	TRBJ2-1	TRBD1	.
CASPRTGGAQPQHF	TGCGCCAGCCCCCGGACAGGGGGCGCTCAGCCCCAGCATTTT	TRBV10-2	TRBJ1-5	TRBD1	.
CASSLWSGNTEAFF	TGTGCCAGCAGTTTATGGTCAGGGAACACTGAAGCTTTCTTT	TRBV27	TRBJ1-1	.	.
CASGRGGGEKLFF	TGTGCCAGCGGCAGGGGAGGCGGTGAAAAACTGTTTTTT	TRBV7-9	TRBJ1-4	.	.
CASSWGDRKNEKLFF	TGCGCCAGCAGCTGGGGGGACAGGAAAAATGAAAAACTGTTTTTT	TRBV5-1	TRBJ1-4	TRBD1	.
CASSVGEVPQQFF	TGTGCCAGCAGCGTAGGGGAGGTCCCGCAGCAGTTCTTC	TRBV9	TRBJ2-1	.	.
CASRSLGGSYNEQFF	TGTGCCAGCAGGAGCTTAGGGGGCTCCTACAATGAGCAGTTCTTC	TRBV6-5	TRBJ2-1	.	.
CASEAAGWGVNGTGELFF	TGTGCCAGCGAAGCAGCGGGCTGGGGCGTCAATGGCACCGGGGAGCTGTTTTTT	TRBV11-3	TRBJ2-2	.	.
CASSFLGAYEQYF	TGTGCCAGCAGCTTTTTAGGGGCGTACGAGCAGTACTTC	TRBV7-2	TRBJ2-7	.	.
CASSFGDSRQETQYF	TGTGCCAGCAGCTTTGGGGACAGCCGCCAAGAGACCCAGTACTTC	TRBV7-9	TRBJ2-5	TRBD1	.
CASSWGQSASEAFF	TGTGCCAGCAGCTGGGGACAGTCGGCCTCTGAAGCTTTCTTT	TRBV5-6	TRBJ1-1	TRBD1	.
CASRVTGWLNSNQPQHF	TGTGCCAGCAGGGTTACAGGGTGGCTAAATAGCAATCAGCCCCAGCATTTT	TRBV28	TRBJ1-5	.	.
CASSPGLAGVYNEQFF	TGTGCCAGCAGTCCCGGACTAGCGGGAGTTTACAATGAGCAGTTCTTC	TRBV11-2	TRBJ2-1	TRBD2	.
CASSLDGGRNTEAFF	TGTGCCAGCAGTCTGGACGGAGGGAGGAACACTGAAGCTTTCTTT	TRBV6-5	TRBJ1-1	.	.
CASSQANTEAFF	TGTGCCAGCAGCCAGGCCAACACTGAAGCTTTCTTT	TRBV4-2	TRBJ1-1	.	.
CASSLTTSGGLETQYF	TGTGCCAGCAGCTTGACAACTAGCGGGGGGCTGGAGACCCAGTACTTC	TRBV5-4	TRBJ2-5	TRBD2	.
CASSYSRRSGGRTDTQYF	TGTGCCAGCAGTTACTCCCGGAGGAGCGGGGGGCGCACAGATACGCAGTATTTT	TRBV27	TRBJ2-3	TRBD2	once
CASSYSRDSPLHF	TGTGCCAGCAGTTACTCCCGGGATTCACCCCTCCACTTT	TRBV6-5	TRBJ1-6	.	.
CASSLSGGRTYNEQFF	TGTGCCAGCAGCCTCAGTGGAGGGAGGACCTACAATGAGCAGTTCTTC	TRBV7-2	TRBJ2-1	.	.
CASSEVRKLFF	TGTGCCAGCAGTGAGGTGCGAAAACTGTTTTTT	TRBV2	TRBJ1-4	.	.
CASSSGNSPLHF	TGTGCCAGCAGTTCCGGGAATTCACCCCTCCACTTT	TRBV28	TRBJ1-6	.	.
CASRRQGGNQPQHF	TGTGCCAGCAGGAGACAGGGGGGCAATCAGCCCCAGCATTTT	TRBV6-5	TRBJ1-5	TRBD1	.
CASSPNQGNEQFF	TGCGCCAGCAGCCCAAATCAGGGAAATGAGCAGTTCTTC	TRBV5-1	TRBJ2-1	.	.
CASSPGQGSTDTQYF	TGTGCCAGCAGCCCCGGACAGGGGAGCACAGATACGCAGTATTTT	TRBV11-2	TRBJ2-3	TRBD1	.
CASSSTGQYGYTF	TGTGCCAGCAGTTCAACAGGGCAGTATGGCTACACCTTC	TRBV27	TRBJ1-2	.	.
CASSIGRGGQPQHF	TGTGCCAGTAGTATAGGGAGGGGAGGGCAGCCCCAGCATTTT	TRBV19	TRBJ1-5	.	.
CASSIFRGGNGNQPQHF	TGTGCCAGTAGTATCTTCAGGGGAGGGAATGGCAATCAGCCCCAGCATTTT	TRBV19	TRBJ1-5	.	.
CASSQGPGELFF	TGCGCCAGCAGCCAGGGGCCCGGGGAGCTGTTTTTT	TRBV5-1	TRBJ2-2	.	.
CASSRISAGHNEKLFF	TGTGCCAGCAGCCGAATTTCAGCAGGACATAATGAAAAACTGTTTTTT	TRBV27	TRBJ1-4	.	.
CISQGANYGYTF	TGCATCTCACAGGGGGCTAACTATGGCTACACCTTC	TRBV29-1	TRBJ1-2	TRBD1	few
CASSWGSPLHF	TGTGCCAGCTCCTGGGGCTCACCCCTCCACTTT	TRBV5-8	TRBJ1-6	.	.
CATRQGNTEAFF	TGTGCCACCAGACAGGGGAACACTGAAGCTTTCTTT	TRBV12-3/TRBV12-4	TRBJ1-1	TRBD1	.
CASSQAGTRSPYNEQFF	TGCGCCAGCAGCCAGGCCGGGACTAGGTCCCCCTACAATGAGCAGTTCTTC	TRBV4-1	TRBJ2-1	TRBD2	few
CASSPPSGQGAYEQYF	TGTGCCAGCTCACCCCCCTCCGGACAGGGCGCCTACGAGCAGTACTTC	TRBV18	TRBJ2-7	TRBD1	.
CASSNPGQGNTEAFF	TGTGCCAGCAGTAACCCCGGACAGGGAAACACTGAAGCTTTCTTT	TRBV25-1	TRBJ1-1	TRBD1	.
CASSATGRGEAFF	TGCGCCAGCAGTGCTACAGGGAGGGGAGAAGCTTTCTTT	TRBV10-1	TRBJ1-1	.	.
CASSPSTGTGVGYTF	TGTGCCAGCAGCCCGTCGACAGGGACTGGCGTTGGCTACACCTTC	TRBV7-9	TRBJ1-2	TRBD1	.
CASSFQAGHTEAFF	TGTGCCAGCAGTTTCCAGGCGGGCCACACTGAAGCTTTCTTT	TRBV6-5	TRBJ1-1	.	once
CANGQGMNTEAFF	TGTGCCAACGGACAGGGCATGAACACTGAAGCTTTCTTT	TRBV2	TRBJ1-1	TRBD1	once
CASSDRGESEGNYGYTF	TGTGCCAGCTCGGACAGGGGAGAGTCAGAGGGAAACTATGGCTACACCTTC	TRBV18	TRBJ1-2	TRBD1	once
CASSPRWQGYTEAFF	TGTGCCAGCAGCCCCCGGTGGCAGGGGTACACTGAAGCTTTCTTT	TRBV7-9	TRBJ1-1	.	.
CASSEADRRNEQFF	TGTGCCAGCAGTGAAGCGGACAGGAGGAATGAGCAGTTCTTC	TRBV6-1	TRBJ2-1	TRBD1	.
CASRNTGDGELFF	TGTGCCAGCAGAAATACAGGGGACGGGGAGCTGTTTTTT	TRBV27	TRBJ2-2	TRBD1	.
CASMDGTGVKNIQYF	TGTGCCAGCATGGACGGGACAGGGGTCAAAAACATTCAGTACTTC	TRBV6-4	TRBJ2-4	TRBD1	.
CASSLDAGGEQFF	TGTGCCAGCTCACTTGACGCAGGGGGGGAGCAGTTCTTC	TRBV18	TRBJ2-1	.	.
CASSTRAGGPHTDTQYF	TGTGCCAGCAGCACTCGAGCGGGAGGGCCCCACACAGATACGCAGTATTTT	TRBV11-3	TRBJ2-3	TRBD2	.
CASSLEGGTSYGYTF	TGCGCCAGCAGCTTGGAAGGGGGAACAAGTTATGGCTACACCTTC	TRBV5-1	TRBJ1-2	.	.
CASSPPARTALYGTEAFF	TGTGCCAGCTCACCACCGGCGAGGACAGCCCTATATGGAACTGAAGCTTTCTTT	TRBV18	TRBJ1-1	.	few
CASGGASGAEETQYF	TGTGCCAGCGGAGGAGCTAGCGGGGCGGAAGAGACCCAGTACTTC	TRBV11-1	TRBJ2-5	TRBD2	.
CASSLDSYGYTF	TGTGCCAGCAGCCTAGACAGCTATGGCTACACCTTC	TRBV5-4	TRBJ1-2	.	.